The text below deals with one T cell receptor beta chain. This sample was included in a study of blood T cell repertoires in COVID-19. This table comes from immunoSEQ multiplex PCR, and its TCRdb copy is limited to in-frame clones, with some not included. The table records about 440,000 clones, about 85% of them present only once. The CDR3 is made up of 17 amino acids. Per the germline V gene, CDR1 is SEHNR and CDR2 is FQNEAQ (reference sequence). V was pared by 5 bases and J by 4 bases, with 21 bases between. The rearrangement uses TRBV7-9 and TRBJ1-5; weak D call: TRBD1 (5 bases). The sample taken for sequencing was PBMCs or T cells enriched from blood (not recorded which). The receptor's source is a woman aged 18 to 35 with acute COVID-19. CDR3 nucleotide sequence: TGTGCCAGCAGCCGAAATTCTGGAGGGGCCCTGAATCAGCCCCAGCATTTT. Protein sequence: CASSRNSGGALNQPQHF. Full variable domain (rest looked up from reference TRBV7-9 and TRBJ1-5): DTGVSQNPRHKITKRGQNVTFRCDPISEHNRLYWYRQTLGQGPEFLTYFQNEAQLEKSRLLSDRFSAERPKGSFSTLEIQRTEQGDSAMYLCASSRNSGGALNQPQHFGDGTRLSIL.